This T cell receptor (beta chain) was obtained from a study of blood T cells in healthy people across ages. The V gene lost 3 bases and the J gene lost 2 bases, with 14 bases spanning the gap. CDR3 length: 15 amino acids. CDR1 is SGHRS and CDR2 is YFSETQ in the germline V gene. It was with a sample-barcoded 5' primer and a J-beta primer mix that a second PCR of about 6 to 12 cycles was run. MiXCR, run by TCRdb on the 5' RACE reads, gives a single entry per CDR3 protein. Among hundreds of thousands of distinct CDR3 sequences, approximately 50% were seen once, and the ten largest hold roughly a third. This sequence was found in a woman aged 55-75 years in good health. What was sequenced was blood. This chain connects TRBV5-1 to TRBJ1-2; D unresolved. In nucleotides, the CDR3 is TGCGCCAGCAGCTACTCTCCGACGGAAAACTATGGCTACACCTTC. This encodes CASSYSPTENYGYTF.